This entry lists 13 T cell receptor beta chains sequenced from one sample in a study of blood T cell repertoires in COVID-19. The assay was immunoSEQ multiplex PCR, and TCRdb's table has in-frame clones only and misses some. The sample records about 69,000 clones, about 84% being singletons. The sample consisted of peripheral blood. These receptors were taken from a man aged 50 to 60 with COVID-19, enrolled during active disease.

CDR3 region: CASSQTRVGTEAFF. The CDR3 DNA reads TGTGCCAGCAGCCAAACCCGAGTTGGCACTGAAGCTTTCTTT. This rearrangement joins TRBV14 to TRBJ1-1; D uncertain. The CDR3 spans 14 residues. Germline assignment: CDR1 SGHDN and CDR2 FVKESK. V was pared by 2 bases and J by 4 bases, with 11 bases between.

This chain uses TRBV5-8 with TRBJ1-2, with a tentative D call TRBD1 (5 bases). V lost 0 bases and J lost 4, with 10 bases in between. In germline, CDR1 is SGHTS, CDR2 YDEGEE. CDR3 length equals 14 residues. CDR3 DNA sequence: TGTGCCAGCAGCTTGGGCAGGGAAGCCTATGGCTACACCTTC. It codes for CASSLGREAYGYTF. Full variable domain (missing parts from reference TRBV5-8 and TRBJ1-2): EAGVTQSPTHLIKTRGQQATLRCSPISGHTSVYWYQQALGLGLQFLLWYDEGEERNRGNFPPRFSGRQFPNYSSELNVNALELEDSALYLCASSLGREAYGYTFGSGTRLTVV.

This chain uses TRBV7-9 with TRBJ1-4; D might be TRBD1 (5 bases). The germline gives CDR1 SEHNR, CDR2 FQNEAQ (reference sequence). The CDR3 runs 13 residues. Trimming stripped 1 base from V and 8 bases from J, with 8 bases between. The CDR3 protein is CASSLGGVEKLFF. The CDR3, as DNA: TGTGCCAGCAGCTTAGGGGGCGTCGAAAAACTGTTTTTT.

Details on this clone: A junction boundary mismatches the germline segment, possibly from a read error. The chain employs TRBV12-3 or TRBV12-4 and TRBJ1-1; 8 bases line up with TRBD1. CDR3 length: 13 residues. The CDR3 here is CASTPDRGTDLIF. The CDR3 nucleotides are TGTGCCAGCACCCCCGACAGGGGCACTGACCTAATCTTT.

The rearrangement links TRBV30 to TRBJ1-5; TRBD1 agrees at 8 bases. Trimming at V came to 0 bases and at J to 7 bases, leaving 5 bases not matched to a gene. There are 14 residues in the CDR3. The germline CDR1 and CDR2 sequences are GTSNPN and SVGIG (reference sequence). For the CDR3, the DNA is TGTGCCTGGAGTGTACGGACAGGGTTACAGCCCCAGCATTTT. Encoded protein: CAWSVRTGLQPQHF.

The gene calls are TRBV3-1 (or the pseudogene TRBV3-2) and TRBJ2-1; 7 bases match TRBD1. The CDR3 contains 15 residues. V gave up 6 bases and J gave up 2 bases; unmatched junction bases: 7. Germline values: CDR1 LGHDT, CDR2 YNNKEL (reference sequence). DNA of the CDR3: TGTGCCAGCAGTATCGGACAGGAAACCTACAATGAGCAGTTCTTC. This sequence encodes CASSIGQETYNEQFF.

The genes are TRBV9 and TRBJ2-5, with TRBD1 identical over 8 bases. This CDR3 has 14 amino acids. J gave up 5 bases and V 1 base, and 4 bases lay outside the gene matches. Germline loops: CDR1 SGDLS, CDR2 YYNGEE. This CDR3 is CASSVTGGSETQYF. The CDR3 DNA is TGTGCCAGCAGCGTAACAGGGGGGTCGGAGACCCAGTACTTC.

V usage is TRBV19 and J usage is TRBJ2-7, with 8 bases matching TRBD1. This CDR3 has 15 amino acids. Germline CDR1 is LNHDA and CDR2 is SQIVND (reference sequence). Trimming at V came to 3 bases and at J to 2 bases, leaving 6 bases not matched to a gene. The DNA for the CDR3 is TGTGCCAGTAGTATTGTGGCAGGGGGCCCCTACGAGCAGTACTTC. Translated, it gives CASSIVAGGPYEQYF.

This rearrangement joins TRBV30 to TRBJ2-7, with a possible D match to TRBD2 (7 bases). The CDR3 totals 14 residues. The germline CDR1 and CDR2 sequences are GTSNPN and SVGIG (reference sequence). Trimming cost V 2 bases and J 4 bases, with 15 bases left between them. The CDR3 region is CAWSTGGAFYEQYF. Written as DNA, the CDR3 is TGTGCCTGGAGTACGGGGGGCGCGTTTTACGAGCAGTACTTC.

The rearrangement uses TRBV2 and TRBJ2-1, with 16 bases matching TRBD2. The germline gives CDR1 SNHLY, CDR2 FYNNEI. Trimming cost V 4 bases and J 1 base; bases outside gene matches: 10. The CDR3 is 20 amino acids. The CDR3 DNA sequence: TGTGCCAGCAGTGGGTACGGGACTAGCGGGGGGGTCCTATCCTACAATGAGCAGTTCTTC. Encoded protein: CASSGYGTSGGVLSYNEQFF.

The chain combines TRBV4-1 with TRBJ2-3; a possible D gene is TRBD2 (5 bases). Germline assignment: CDR1 MGHRA and CDR2 YSYEKL. This CDR3 spans 17 amino acids. Trimming shortened V by 0 bases and J by 4 bases, and 17 bases separated the two germline ends. The CDR3 loop is CASSQELPSQRADTQYF. In nucleotides, the CDR3 is TGCGCCAGCAGCCAAGAGTTGCCTAGCCAAAGAGCAGATACGCAGTATTTT.

Here the CDR3 reads CATTVGGSDRGCEQYF. CDR3 nucleotide sequence: TGTGCCACTACAGTGGGGGGGTCTGACAGGGGATGCGAGCAGTACTTC. This chain uses TRBV19 with TRBJ2-7; maybe TRBD1 (8 bases). Trimming removed 10 bases from V and 6 bases from J, with 28 bases in between. Germline V gene sequence: CDR1 LNHDA, CDR2 SQIVND (reference sequence). The CDR3 extends over 16 amino acids. The whole variable domain, remainder taken from reference TRBV19 and TRBJ2-7, is DGGITQSPKYLFRKEGQNVTLSCEQNLNHDAMYWYRQDPGQGLRLIYYSQIVNDFQKGDIAEGYSVSREKKESFPLTVTSAQKNPTAFYLCATTVGGSDRGCEQYFGPGTRLTVT.

This clone appeared once. The chain employs TRBV3-1 (or the pseudogene TRBV3-2) and TRBJ2-7, with D possibly TRBD2 on 6 matching bases. Germline V gene sequence: CDR1 LGHDT, CDR2 YNNKEL (reference sequence). The germline V and J ends were trimmed by 4 bases and 5 bases, with 18 bases remaining between them. The CDR3 length is 15 residues. CDR3 sequence (DNA): TGTGCCAGCAGCCCCCGGGACTTACGGTCGGACGAGCAGTACTTC. Translated: CASSPRDLRSDEQYF.